This TCR beta chain is drawn from a study of shared clonotypes between healthy human individuals (dated by TCRdb to 2020 to 2021). With regard to the full study: The cohort comprised two women and a few men aged 18 to 49 years. To estimate repertoire size and how much clonotypes are shared between individuals, the study performed deep sequencing of blood TCR repertoires from five healthy adults. Per donor, leukapheresis produced somewhere between about 0.94 and 9 billion PBMCs. Per donor, three plates each were used for CD4 naive and CD4 memory, two for CD8 naive, and one for CD8 memory. To increase sequencing depth and limit assay-specific biases, different laboratories used diverse techniques to prepare libraries and sequence TCR repertoires. Points the paper makes about the study in general: Sampling was restricted to blood, and TCR repertoires in tissue are likely to differ from TCR repertoires in blood. Across four donors, roughly 5% of naive CD4, more than 3% of naive CD8, approximately 2.5% of memory CD4, and around 0.4% of memory CD8 clonotypes were shared. The small number of donors limited the genetic and exposure-history diversity represented. Even with the large sequencing depth, rarefaction of the sorted-subset datasets indicated that sequencing was incomplete. Pairwise subsampling indicated that sequencing depth was expected to affect the degree of clonotype sharing among donors. Compared with non-shared clonotypes, clonotypes shared by all four sorted-subset donors had higher generation probabilities. Larger estimated clonotype richness was generally found for naive subsets than for memory subsets.

TCR CDR3 regions were amplified from genomic DNA by multiplex PCR using the deep immunoSEQ assay. Extracted genomic DNA from each cell subset was spread evenly across all wells of several immunoSEQ 96-well plates, with each plate serving as a replicate. For sorted subsets, each replicate PCR was loaded with 150 to 250 ng genomic DNA, equivalent to approximately 33,000 T cell genomes. Purified libraries were quantified with a Qubit 3.0 fluorometer, sized on a Bioanalyzer 2100, and re-quantified with the KAPA Library Quantification kit. Every immunoSEQ 96-well plate was sequenced on a separate single-read 150-cycle Illumina NextSeq 550 flow cell. From the authors' description of their analysis: The immunoSEQ output contained only junctional sequences without quality scores, so filtering could not match that applied to full-length reads. To assign V/J genes and CDR3, sequences were annotated using PyIR, a Python wrapper for IgBLAST v1.9, with IMGT germline references. Any read was removed if the V/J assignment was weak (E-value above 1e-6), the CDR3 was missing, or the read contained stop codons, out-of-frame junctions, or ambiguous translated residues. V3J clonotypes were defined as sequences sharing the same inferred V gene, J gene, and CDR3 amino acid sequence. The percentage overlap between two repertoires was calculated by dividing the number of shared unique clonotypes by the size of the smaller repertoire. Three approaches were used to assess repertoire richness: RTK rarefaction, the Chao1 estimator, and Recon v2.1 estimates of unobserved clonotypes. For all TCRbeta clonotypes obtained by the gDNA method from a few donors, generation probabilities were computed with OLGA. Not all clones reach the TCRdb copy of this immuneACCESS table, which keeps in-frame sequences only. Checked studies attribute under half of the gap to unresolved V genes and leave the rest unexplained. That table gives V, J and clone size, and the DNA gave D and trimming. The sample table contains about 110,000 clones; only one count was recorded for over 65% of them. The ten largest clones add up to approximately 23% of the sample.

This clone was counted a few times. The specificity of this receptor is unknown. Per-base quality was not reported, and no clone a single base away is much larger than it. The germline V gene encodes CDR1 MGHRA and CDR2 YSYEKL. The CDR3 starts with the cysteine, ends with the phenylalanine, and has 14 residues. Just the 42-base CDR3 DNA is kept, in frame starting at base 1. Trimming takes 4 bases off V and 7 bases off J; junction bases not matched to a gene: 8. Donors were healthy HIV-negative adults with no recently reported acute infections or vaccinations. Every donor was a Caucasian adult living in Nashville, Tennessee, USA. CD8 memory samples were composed of magnetically selected CD45RO+ cells combined with CCR7-negative CD45RA+ effector memory (TemRA) cells. After blood collection by leukapheresis, PBMCs were isolated using Ficoll-Histopaque density gradient centrifugation and then cryopreserved in the vapor phase of liquid nitrogen. Purity and quantity of every magnetically sorted T cell population were checked by analytical flow cytometry. Genomic DNA was isolated from each sorted fraction and quantified by UV absorbance on a Nanodrop 2000c.

The chain is encoded by TRBV4-1 joined to TRBJ2-7; 9 central bases correspond to TRBD1. This receptor was obtained from a woman between 25 and 40 years old in good health. The sample was memory CD8+ T cells sorted from blood. The cell subset or site tag for this specimen amounts to: CD45RO+ cells pooled with CCR7-negative TemRA cells. The CDR3 corresponds to CASSPTGGLREQYF. The nucleotides read TGCGCCAGCAGCCCAACAGGGGGCTTAAGGGAGCAGTACTTC.